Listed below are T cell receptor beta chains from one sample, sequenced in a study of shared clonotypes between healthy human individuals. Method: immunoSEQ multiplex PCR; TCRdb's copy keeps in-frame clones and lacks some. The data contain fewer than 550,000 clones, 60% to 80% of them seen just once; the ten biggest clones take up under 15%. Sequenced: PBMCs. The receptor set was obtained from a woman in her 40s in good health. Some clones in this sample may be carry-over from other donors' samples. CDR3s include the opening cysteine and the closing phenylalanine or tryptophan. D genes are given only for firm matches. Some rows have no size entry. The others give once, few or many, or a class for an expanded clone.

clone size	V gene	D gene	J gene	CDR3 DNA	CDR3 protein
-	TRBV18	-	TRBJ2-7	TGTGCCAGCTCACCAGTCCGAGGCAGGGGTGGTTACGAGCAGTACTTC	CASSPVRGRGGYEQYF
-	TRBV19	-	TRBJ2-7	TGTGCCAGTAGTATGTCGACTACGTCCTACGAGCAGTACTTC	CASSMSTTSYEQYF
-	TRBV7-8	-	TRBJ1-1	TGTGCCAGCAGCCCTCTAGACTCGGGTCGGACTGAAGCTTTCTTT	CASSPLDSGRTEAFF
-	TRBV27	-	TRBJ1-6	TGTGCCAGCAGTGGCAGTTATAATTCACCCCTCCACTTT	CASSGSYNSPLHF
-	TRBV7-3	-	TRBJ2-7	TGTGCCAGCAGCTTAAACGTGGGGCACTACGAGCAGTACTTC	CASSLNVGHYEQYF
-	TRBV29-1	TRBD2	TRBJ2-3	TGCAGCGTTGAGTCCGGGCGGGAGGGCCCAGATACGCAGTATTTT	CSVESGREGPDTQYF
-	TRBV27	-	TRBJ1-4	TGTGCCAGCAGTTCCGTCGGGACGGCGACTTTTGAAAAACTGTTTTTT	CASSSVGTATFEKLFF
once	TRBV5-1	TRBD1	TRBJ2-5	TGCGCCAGCAGCTGGGGGGACAGGGGGAAGGAGACCCAGTACTTC	CASSWGDRGKETQYF
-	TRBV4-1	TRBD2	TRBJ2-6	TGCGCCAGCAGCCAAGGTAGCGGGAGGACTGGGGCCAACGTCCTGACTTTC	CASSQGSGRTGANVLTF
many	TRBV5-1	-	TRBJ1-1	TGCGCCAGCAGCCCCATCGGGGGGGCGAGTCGGACTGAAGCTTTCTTT	CASSPIGGASRTEAFF
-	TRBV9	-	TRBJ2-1	TGTGCCAGCAGCGTGACGGATAACCACTACAATGAGCAGTTCTTC	CASSVTDNHYNEQFF
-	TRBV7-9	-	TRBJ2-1	TGTGCCAGCAGCTATTTAGCGAGCTACAATGAGCAGTTCTTC	CASSYLASYNEQFF
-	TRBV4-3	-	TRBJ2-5	TGCGCCAGCAGCCCCACCCCCCACCTCCCACAGTACCAAGAGACCCAGTACTTC	CASSPTPHLPQYQETQYF
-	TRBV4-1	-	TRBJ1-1	TGCGCCAGCATCTCCAATCCAGGAGTCACTGAAGCTTTCTTT	CASISNPGVTEAFF
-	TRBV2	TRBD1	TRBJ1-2	TGTGCCAGCAGTCGGACAGGCCGGAGCTACACCTTC	CASSRTGRSYTF
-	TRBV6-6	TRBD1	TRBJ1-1	TGTGCCAGCAGAGGACAGGTAACTGAAGCTTTCTTT	CASRGQVTEAFF
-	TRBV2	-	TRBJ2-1	TGTGCCAGCAGTGGTAACGGGGGCCGGGATGAGCAGTTCTTC	CASSGNGGRDEQFF
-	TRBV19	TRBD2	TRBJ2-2	TGTGCCAGTAGTATGGGACTAGCGGCCGGGGAGCTGTTTTTT	CASSMGLAAGELFF
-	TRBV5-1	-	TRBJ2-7	TGCGCCAGCAGCTTGAGCCCTGACTACGAGCAGTACTTC	CASSLSPDYEQYF
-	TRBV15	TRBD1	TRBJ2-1	TGTGCCACCCCCCGGGACAGGGCCCGCCAATGGAACAATGAGCAGTTCTTC	CATPRDRARQWNNEQFF
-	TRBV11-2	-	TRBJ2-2	TGTGCCACCTATAGGGGTTTGACGAACACCGGGGAGCTGTTTTTT	CATYRGLTNTGELFF
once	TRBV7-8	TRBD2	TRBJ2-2	TGTGCCAGTGGTAGCGGGAGGGGGAGGAACACCGGGGAGCTGTTTTTT	CASGSGRGRNTGELFF
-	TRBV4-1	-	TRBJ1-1	TGCGCCAGCAGCCAAGAGATTCCCAGGGTGGGGGCTTTCTTT	CASSQEIPRVGAFF
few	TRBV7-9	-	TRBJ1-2	TGTGCCAGCAGCCCCTTGGGAGGGTTGGGCTATGGCTACACCTTC	CASSPLGGLGYGYTF
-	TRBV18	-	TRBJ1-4	TGTGCCAGCTCACCACCGACCCGGGATGAAAAACTGTTTTTT	CASSPPTRDEKLFF
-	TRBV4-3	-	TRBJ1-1	TGCGCCAGCAGCCAAGGACAGGCCAACATGAACACTGAAGCTTTCTTT	CASSQGQANMNTEAFF
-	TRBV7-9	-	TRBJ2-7	TGTGCCAGCAGGGAAGAGGGCGAGCAGTACTTC	CASREEGEQYF
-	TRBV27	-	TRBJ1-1	TGTGCCAGCAGCCCCCCGGGATCCATGAACACTGAAGCTTTCTTT	CASSPPGSMNTEAFF
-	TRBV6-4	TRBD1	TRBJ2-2	TGTGCCAGCAGTGAAGGGACAGGGCCCGGCGGGGAGCTGTTTTTT	CASSEGTGPGGELFF
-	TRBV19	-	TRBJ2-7	TGTGCCAGTAGTTACCGACCCGGGGCCTCATATTACGAGCAGTACTTC	CASSYRPGASYYEQYF
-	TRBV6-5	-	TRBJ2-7	TGTGCCAGCAAGAAGGGCCTGACCCGCCACGAGCAGTACTTC	CASKKGLTRHEQYF
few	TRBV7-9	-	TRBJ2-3	TGTGCCAGCAGCATCCCGACAGGACCTGATACGCAGTATTTT	CASSIPTGPDTQYF
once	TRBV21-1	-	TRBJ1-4	TGTGCCAGCAACTTCTCCAGGGGGACAGCCTCAACTAATGAAAAACTGTTTTTT	CASNFSRGTASTNEKLFF
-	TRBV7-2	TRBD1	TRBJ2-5	TGTGCCAGCAGCTACCGGGACAGGGGTCGGGAGACCCAGTACTTC	CASSYRDRGRETQYF
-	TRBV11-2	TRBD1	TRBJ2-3	TGTGCCAGCAGCGCTAGGGGGACAGGGGTCGCAGATACGCAGTATTTT	CASSARGTGVADTQYF
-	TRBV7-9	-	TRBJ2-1	TGTGCCAGCAGCCAGGGCAGCTCCTACAATGAGCAGTTCTTC	CASSQGSSYNEQFF
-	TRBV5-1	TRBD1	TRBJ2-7	TGCGCCAGCAGCCAGAGACAGGGGTCCTCCTACGAGCAGTACTTC	CASSQRQGSSYEQYF
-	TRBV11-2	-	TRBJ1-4	TGTGCCAGCAGCGCCCGGGGGGAACTGTTTTTT	CASSARGELFF
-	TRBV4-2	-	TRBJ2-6	TGTGCCAGCAGCCAAGAAGAAGTATCTGGGGCCAACGTCCTGACTTTC	CASSQEEVSGANVLTF
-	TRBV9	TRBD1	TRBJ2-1	TGTGCCAGCAGCGCCGGGACAGGCGCGGATGAGCAGTTCTTC	CASSAGTGADEQFF
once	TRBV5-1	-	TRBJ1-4	TGCGCCAGCAGCGGGGAGGGATATACTAATGAAAAACTGTTTTTT	CASSGEGYTNEKLFF
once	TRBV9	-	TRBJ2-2	TGTGCCAGCAGCGTAGTCGCTGAGAACACCGGGGAGCTGTTTTTT	CASSVVAENTGELFF
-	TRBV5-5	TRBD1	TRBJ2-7	TGTGCCAGCAGCCGGACAGGGTACGAGCAGTACTTC	CASSRTGYEQYF
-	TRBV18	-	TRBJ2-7	TGTGCCAGCTCCGCGACGAACTCCTACGAGCAGTACTTC	CASSATNSYEQYF
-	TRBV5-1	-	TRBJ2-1	TGCGCCAGCAGCCCAGCGCGAATGAATGAGCAGTTCTTC	CASSPARMNEQFF
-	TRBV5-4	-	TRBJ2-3	TGTGCCAGCAGTCCTGGGCACTTCTACACAGATACGCAGTATTTT	CASSPGHFYTDTQYF
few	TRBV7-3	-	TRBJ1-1	TGTGCCAGCAGCACCCAGTGGGGCACTGAAGCTTTCTTT	CASSTQWGTEAFF
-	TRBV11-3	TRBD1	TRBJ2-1	TGTGCCAGCAGCTCTCGGACAGGGTTGAATGAGCAGTTCTTC	CASSSRTGLNEQFF
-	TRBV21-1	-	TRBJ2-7	TGTGCCAGCAGCAAAGGAAGCGGGAGCTACGAGCAGTACTTC	CASSKGSGSYEQYF
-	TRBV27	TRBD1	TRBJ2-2	TGTGCCAGCAGCACGACAGGGTTCAACACCGGGGAGCTGTTTTTT	CASSTTGFNTGELFF
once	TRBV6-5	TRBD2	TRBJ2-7	TGTGCCAGCAGTCGACGACTAGCGCCGACCTACGAGCAGTACTTC	CASSRRLAPTYEQYF
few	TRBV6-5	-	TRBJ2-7	TGTGCCAGCAGTTACTCGAGAGGGACCGTCTACGAGCAGTACTTC	CASSYSRGTVYEQYF
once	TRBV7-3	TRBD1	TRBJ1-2	TGTGCCAGCAGCCCAATGCCGGGACAGAATTTCTATGGCTACACCTTC	CASSPMPGQNFYGYTF
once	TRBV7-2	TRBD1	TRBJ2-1	TGTGCCAGCAGCCGGAGGGACAGGGGAAGGTTTGAGCAGTTCTTC	CASSRRDRGRFEQFF
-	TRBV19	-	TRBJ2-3	TGTGCCAGTAGTACCCCTGAACGCACAGATACGCAGTATTTT	CASSTPERTDTQYF
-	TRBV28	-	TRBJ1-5	TGTGCCAGCACCTCGGGGGTGGATCAGCCCCAGCATTTT	CASTSGVDQPQHF
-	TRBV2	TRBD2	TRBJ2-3	TGTGCCAGCAGTGGAGGGACTAGGGGGACAGATACGCAGTATTTT	CASSGGTRGTDTQYF